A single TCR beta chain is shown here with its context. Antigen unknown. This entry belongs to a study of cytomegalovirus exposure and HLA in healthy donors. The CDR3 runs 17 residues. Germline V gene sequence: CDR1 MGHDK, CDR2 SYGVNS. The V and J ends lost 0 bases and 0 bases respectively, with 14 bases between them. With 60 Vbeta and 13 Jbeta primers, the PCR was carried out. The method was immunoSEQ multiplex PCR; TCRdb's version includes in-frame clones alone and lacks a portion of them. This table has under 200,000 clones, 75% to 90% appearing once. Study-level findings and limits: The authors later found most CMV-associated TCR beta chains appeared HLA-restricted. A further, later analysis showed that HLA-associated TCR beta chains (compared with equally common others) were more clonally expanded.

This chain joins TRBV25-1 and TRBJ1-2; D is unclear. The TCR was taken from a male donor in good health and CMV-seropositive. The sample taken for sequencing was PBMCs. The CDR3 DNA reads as TGTGCCAGCAGTGAATATAACCCAGCTGGGCCTAACTATGGCTACACCTTC. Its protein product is CASSEYNPAGPNYGYTF.